The 3 T cell receptor beta chains in this list originate from one sample, sequenced in a study of control samples from healthy donors and cancer patients. TCRdb's table, derived via immunoSEQ multiplex PCR, lists solely in-frame clones and lacks some. The table lists approximately 120,000 clones, 80% to 90% of them singletons. Sequenced input: blood. These receptors all come from a woman aged 45-65 years in good health.

The chain combines TRBV5-6 with TRBJ1-1, with TRBD1 matching 8 bases. V lost 1 base to trimming and J lost 0 bases; unmatched junction nucleotides: 5. The length of the CDR3 is 16 residues. Germline loops: CDR1 SGHDT, CDR2 YYEEEE. CDR3 in DNA: TGTGCCAGCAGCTTGCCTAGGACAGGGATGAACACTGAAGCTTTCTTT. As protein: CASSLPRTGMNTEAFF.

CDR3 nucleotide sequence: TGCGCCAGCAGCTCCGGTGGAAGCGGGGGGGAAGAGACCCAGTACTTC. Its translation is CASSSGGSGGEETQYF. The chain recombines TRBV5-1 with TRBJ2-5; 10 bases line up with TRBD2. Germline CDR1 is SGHRS and CDR2 is YFSETQ. The V and J ends lost 3 bases and 3 bases, in that order; junction bases with no gene match: 8. The CDR3 spans 16 residues.

The V gene is TRBV4-3, the J gene TRBJ1-1; D call uncertain. The CDR3 runs 15 residues. V was trimmed by 0 bases and J by 4 bases, leaving 12 bases between them. Germline V lookup: CDR1 LGHNA, CDR2 YSLEER. The CDR3 DNA is TGCGCCAGCAGCCAAGATTACGATATTGGCACTGAAGCTTTCTTT. Translation: CASSQDYDIGTEAFF.